This paragraph reports one TCR beta chain. Generated by immunoSEQ multiplex PCR, the TCRdb table keeps only in-frame clones and is missing some. Of about 190,000 clones listed, around 84% are singletons. These data belong to a study of blood T cell repertoires in COVID-19. For the study at large: Spain, Italy and the United States supplied samples that represented acute and convalescent COVID-19. PBMCs, B-cell-depleted T cells, or T cells provided the cDNA or gDNA that made up the material.

The sequencing sample was made of peripheral blood. The sequence came from a man aged 30-40 years with active or convalescent COVID-19.

CDR3 in amino acids: CASRTGQLLGTEAFF. CDR3 bases: TGTGCCAGCCGGACAGGGCAACTCCTAGGCACTGAAGCTTTCTTT. The gene calls are TRBV19 and TRBJ1-1, with TRBD1 identical over 8 bases. Germline V gene sequence: CDR1 LNHDA, CDR2 SQIVND (reference sequence). CDR3 length equals 15 residues. The junction had 13 bases not matched to a gene; V was cut back by 9 bases and J by 4 bases.